This record looks at one T cell receptor beta chain sequence and its context. Trimming removed 5 bases at V and 4 bases at J, with 12 bases between. CDR1 is LNHNV, CDR2 YYDKDF, per germline (reference sequence). The CDR3 is made up of 14 amino acids. Per the study methods: Reference gene primer amplification gave estimated nucleated cell counts. Data came from immunoSEQ multiplex PCR; TCRdb stores just in-frame clones and leaves some out. The DNA gave D and trimming, while V, J and clone size come from that table. The sample has hundreds of thousands of clones, roughly nine tenths seen once. The data are from a study of blood T cell repertoires in COVID-19. The wider study: COVID-19 samples from acute and convalescent phases originated in the United States, Italy and Spain. In each case, the material was cDNA or gDNA derived from T cells, B-cell-depleted T cells, or PBMCs.

The V call is TRBV15, the J call TRBJ1-5; D remains ambiguous. Specimen: peripheral blood. The sequence was obtained from a woman between 50 and 59 years old with acute or convalescent COVID-19. The CDR3 nucleotides read TGTGCCACCAGCCAAGACAAGCTTAATCAGCCCCAGCATTTT. Its translation is CATSQDKLNQPQHF.